The 24 T cell receptor beta chains given below trace back to one sample, sequenced in a study of T cell responses to AZD1222 COVID-19 vaccine. The protocol was immunoSEQ multiplex PCR, while the TCRdb copy is restricted to in-frame clones and leaves out a portion. The table shows 100,000 to 150,000 clones, with 86% occurring only once. Sequences were derived from peripheral blood, sampled 28 days after the second AZD1222 dose. These TCRs come from an adult who received the AZD1222 COVID-19 vaccine.

This chain links TRBV24-1 with TRBJ2-1; 7 bases map to TRBD2. Germline V gene sequence: CDR1 KGHDR, CDR2 SFDVKD. Losses at the gene ends were 4 bases for V and 0 bases for J; bases not matched to a gene: 5. The CDR3 has 16 residues. The CDR3 DNA sequence: TGTGCCACCAGTGAGGGAGGGAGGAGCTCCTACAATGAGCAGTTCTTC. As protein: CATSEGGRSSYNEQFF.

The gene calls are TRBV6-5 and TRBJ2-3; no firm D call. Germline assignment: CDR1 MNHEY and CDR2 SVGAGI. V shed 8 bases and J shed 1 base, with 13 bases lying between them. This CDR3 is built from 14 residues. In DNA, the CDR3 is TGTGCCAGCGAGCGAACGGGCCGCACAGATACGCAGTATTTT. Translated, it gives CASERTGRTDTQYF.

Here the CDR3 reads CSGTGSKNIQYF. The CDR3, as DNA: TGCAGCGGTACGGGTTCCAAAAACATTCAGTACTTC. The V gene is TRBV29-1, the J gene TRBJ2-4, with no clear D. The germline gives CDR1 SQVTM, CDR2 ANQGSEA. Trimming took off 7 bases at V and 2 bases at J, with 9 bases between the two ends. The CDR3 spans 12 residues.

CDR3: CASSAQGGANQPQHF. The CDR3, as DNA: TGTGCCAGCAGCGCACAGGGAGGGGCCAATCAGCCCCAGCATTTT. This chain uses TRBV7-2 with TRBJ1-5; tentatively, D is TRBD1 (6 bases). The V gene's germline CDR1 is SGHTA and CDR2 FQGNSA. V was cut by 5 bases and J by 3 bases, with 14 bases left in between. This CDR3 has 15 amino acids.

V is TRBV28 and J is TRBJ1-1; D remains unclear. The CDR3 runs to 14 residues. The germline V and J ends were trimmed by 4 bases and 2 bases, with 11 bases remaining between them. CDR1 is MDHEN, CDR2 SYDVKM, per germline. Here the CDR3 DNA reads TGTGCCAGCAGTTGGGGTAGGGCAAACACTGAAGCTTTCTTT. Translated: CASSWGRANTEAFF.

The chain carries TRBV6-4 and TRBJ2-5; 7 nucleotides line up with TRBD2. Unmatched junction bases numbered 17, after V lost 8 bases and J lost 5 bases. The CDR3 sequence is 16 residues long. In germline, CDR1 is MRHNA, CDR2 SNTAGT. The CDR3 loop is CASSMRGSRGVETQYF. The CDR3 DNA reads as TGTGCCAGCTCGATGCGGGGGTCACGGGGGGTTGAGACCCAGTACTTC.

The chain is built from TRBV3-1 (or the pseudogene TRBV3-2) and TRBJ2-5, with TRBD1 as a possible D gene (6 bases). The V gene lost 0 bases and the J gene lost 5 bases, with 16 bases spanning the gap. The CDR3 has 16 amino acids. Germline assignment: CDR1 LGHDT and CDR2 YNNKEL (reference sequence). CDR3 sequence reads: CASSQDWTVGTETQYF. The CDR3 bases are TGTGCCAGCAGCCAAGATTGGACAGTTGGGACGGAGACCCAGTACTTC.

The chain carries TRBV12-5 and TRBJ2-7; D is perhaps TRBD1 (6 bases). This CDR3 region has 15 residues. Trimming stripped 2 bases from V and 2 bases from J, with 13 bases between. CDR1 is LGHNT, CDR2 FRNRAP, per germline. The CDR3 loop reads CASGLIGQPPYEQYF. Here the CDR3 DNA reads TGTGCTAGTGGTTTGATTGGACAGCCCCCCTACGAGCAGTACTTC.

The chain couples TRBV29-1 to TRBJ2-7; D might be TRBD2 (5 bases). V lost 0 bases, J lost 4 bases, and 7 bases lay in between. This CDR3 comprises 12 residues. In germline, CDR1 is SQVTM, CDR2 ANQGSEA. CDR3 nucleotides: TGCAGCGTTGAAGATACGGGGTACGAGCAGTACTTC. Its protein product is CSVEDTGYEQYF.

This clone appeared once. This chain uses TRBV6-2 or TRBV6-3 with TRBJ2-1; D assignment may be TRBD1 or TRBD2 (5 bases each). V was trimmed by 2 bases and J by 0 bases, leaving 14 bases between them. The CDR3 has 17 amino acids. Germline CDR1 is MNHEY and CDR2 is SVGEGT. The CDR3 here is CASSYVRGSGSYNEQFF. CDR3 DNA sequence: TGTGCCAGCAGTTACGTAAGGGGAAGCGGCTCCTACAATGAGCAGTTCTTC.

This chain links TRBV4-3 with TRBJ1-4; 7 bases agree with TRBD1. Germline assignment: CDR1 LGHNA and CDR2 YSLEER. CDR3 size: 17 residues. Trimming at V came to 0 bases and at J to 5 bases, leaving 9 bases not matched to a gene. CDR3 sequence reads: CASSQDDRPRGNEKLFF. In DNA form, the CDR3 reads TGCGCCAGCAGCCAAGATGATCGGCCCAGGGGGAATGAAAAACTGTTTTTT.

The V and J genes are TRBV6-6 and TRBJ1-2, with unresolved D. CDR3 size: 12 residues. Trimming left V 0 bases short and J 8 bases short, with 7 bases between. Looked up from germline, CDR1 is MNHNY and CDR2 is SVGAGI (reference sequence). In nucleotides, the CDR3 is TGTGCCAGCAGTTACTCGGGGAGGGGCTACACCTTC. Its translation: CASSYSGRGYTF.

The V and J genes are TRBV12-5 and TRBJ2-5; 9 nucleotides agree with TRBD1. V lost 5 bases and J lost 3; bases outside the gene matches: 4. The CDR3 covers 14 residues. Per the germline V gene, CDR1 is LGHNT and CDR2 is FRNRAP. This chain's CDR3 is CASGPRTGEETQYF. In DNA form, the CDR3 reads TGTGCTAGTGGTCCCCGGACAGGGGAAGAGACCCAGTACTTC.

The chain links TRBV19 to TRBJ1-5; D is ambiguous. Trimming pared 7 bases from V and 0 bases from J, leaving 7 bases between. The CDR3 is 13 residues long. Germline V gene data show CDR1 as LNHDA and CDR2 as SQIVND (reference sequence). This chain's CDR3 is CASTWDSNQPQHF. Here the CDR3 DNA reads TGTGCCAGTACCTGGGATAGCAATCAGCCCCAGCATTTT.

J is TRBJ2-5 and V is TRBV4-3; D possibly corresponds to TRBD1 (5 bases). CDR3 length: 15 residues. V gave up 0 bases and J gave up 4 bases, with 12 bases separating them. Germline loops: CDR1 LGHNA, CDR2 YSLEER. The CDR3 coding sequence is TGCGCCAGCAGCCAAGATGTCCTTGGGGCAGAGACCCAGTACTTC. Its translation: CASSQDVLGAETQYF.

The chain joins TRBV5-6 to TRBJ2-2; 7 nucleotides align to TRBD1. The V segment lost 0 bases and the J segment 7 bases; nucleotides outside the gene matches: 9. Per the germline V gene, CDR1 is SGHDT and CDR2 is YYEEEE. This CDR3 has 16 amino acids. CDR3 residues: CASSLERGRVGGELFF. For the CDR3, the DNA is TGTGCCAGCAGCTTGGAAAGGGGGCGAGTGGGCGGGGAGCTGTTTTTT.

The chain is built from TRBV19 and TRBJ1-1; 8 positions match TRBD1. Germline lookup yields CDR1 LNHDA and CDR2 SQIVND (reference sequence). The junction had 4 bases not matched to a gene; V was cut back by 3 bases and J by 1 base. This CDR3 has 15 residues. CDR3 nucleotides: TGTGCCAGTAGTATCCGCGGGACAGGGAACACTGAAGCTTTCTTT. It codes for CASSIRGTGNTEAFF.

This CDR3 is CSVGETSGAYEQYF. In DNA form, the CDR3 reads TGCAGCGTTGGTGAGACTAGCGGGGCCTACGAGCAGTACTTC. The chain uses TRBV29-1 and TRBJ2-7; 11 positions match TRBD2. Losses at the gene ends were 4 bases for V and 2 bases for J; bases not matched to a gene: 4. The CDR3 totals 14 residues. Germline-derived CDR1 and CDR2 are SQVTM and ANQGSEA.

This rearrangement joins TRBV7-9 to TRBJ1-1; D gene unclear. CDR1 and CDR2 (germline): SEHNR, FQNEAQ (reference sequence). With 4 bases removed from V and 5 bases from J, the gap between germline ends came to 11 bases. The CDR3 spans 13 residues. CDR3 protein: CASSSSVGTEAFF. CDR3 sequence (DNA): TGTGCCAGCAGCTCCTCAGTGGGAACTGAAGCTTTCTTT.

This clone was observed a single time. The gene calls are TRBV6-5 and TRBJ2-7; D is possibly TRBD1 (6 bases). Germline lookup yields CDR1 MNHEY and CDR2 SVGAGI. This CDR3 contains 15 residues. V was cut by 6 bases and J by 0 bases, with 15 bases left in between. CDR3 residues: CASSRTGPSSYEQYF. CDR3 bases: TGTGCCAGCAGCCGCACAGGGCCAAGCTCCTACGAGCAGTACTTC.

This clone appeared a single time. This chain links TRBV18 with TRBJ1-2; 7 bases align to TRBD1. This CDR3 comprises 13 residues. CDR1 KGHSH and CDR2 LQKENI come from the germline V gene. V shed 6 bases, J shed 6 bases, and the junction held 7 bases outside the gene matches. The CDR3 DNA reads as TGTGCCAGCTCGGGGGACAGTATTCATGGCTACACCTTC. Its translation is CASSGDSIHGYTF. The full variable domain, rest sourced from reference TRBV18 and TRBJ1-2, is NAGVMQNPRHLVRRRGQEARLRCSPMKGHSHVYWYRQLPEEGLKFMVYLQKENIIDESGMPKERFSAEFPKEGPSILRIQQVVRGDSAAYFCASSGDSIHGYTFGSGTRLTVV.

This clone was seen only once. The rearrangement links TRBV6-6 to TRBJ2-3; D perhaps matches TRBD1 (7 bases). Trimming took off 4 bases at V and 5 bases at J, with 16 bases between the two ends. CDR1 is MNHNY and CDR2 is SVGAGI in the germline V gene (reference sequence). The CDR3 spans 15 residues. CDR3 DNA sequence: TGTGCCAGCAGTTGGCAGGGGGTGGAGGGAGATACGCAGTATTTT. It is translated as CASSWQGVEGDTQYF.

The V and J genes are TRBV4-1 and TRBJ1-1, with D possibly being TRBD1 (5 bases). V lost 8 bases and J lost 1, with 5 bases in between. Germline-derived CDR1 and CDR2 are MGHRA and YSYEKL. The CDR3 runs 11 residues. CDR3 protein: CASQGNTEAFF. The DNA of the CDR3 is TGCGCCAGCCAGGGGAACACTGAAGCTTTCTTT.

The chain carries TRBV19 and TRBJ1-4, with D uncertain. CDR3 size: 16 residues. Germline CDR1 and CDR2: LNHDA and SQIVND (reference sequence). V was trimmed by 5 bases and J by 0 bases, leaving 13 bases between them. The CDR3 nucleotides are TGTGCCAGTAGTCCGACCGGGGAAGCAACTAATGAAAAACTGTTTTTT. It translates to CASSPTGEATNEKLFF.